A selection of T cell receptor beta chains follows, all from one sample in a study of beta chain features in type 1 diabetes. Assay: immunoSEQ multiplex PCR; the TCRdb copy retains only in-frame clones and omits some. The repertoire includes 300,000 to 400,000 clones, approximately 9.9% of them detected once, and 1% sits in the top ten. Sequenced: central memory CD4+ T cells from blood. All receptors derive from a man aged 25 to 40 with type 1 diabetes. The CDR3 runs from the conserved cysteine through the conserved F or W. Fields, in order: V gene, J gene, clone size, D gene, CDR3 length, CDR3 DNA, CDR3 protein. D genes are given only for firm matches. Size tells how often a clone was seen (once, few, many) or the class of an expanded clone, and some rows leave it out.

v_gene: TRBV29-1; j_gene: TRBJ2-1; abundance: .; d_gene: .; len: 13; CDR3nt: TGCAGCGTCGAGTACTCCCAGGTTCCTATGCAGTTCTTC; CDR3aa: CSVEYSQVPMQFF
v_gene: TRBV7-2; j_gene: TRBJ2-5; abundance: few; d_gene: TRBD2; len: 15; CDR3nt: TGTGCCAGCGGTCCGAGGACTAGCGGGGAAGAGACCCAGTACTTC; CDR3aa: CASGPRTSGEETQYF
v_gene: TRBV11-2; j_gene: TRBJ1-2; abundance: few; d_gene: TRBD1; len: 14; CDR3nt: TGTGCCAGCAGCTTTGACAGGGGCGACTATGGCTACACCTTC; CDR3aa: CASSFDRGDYGYTF
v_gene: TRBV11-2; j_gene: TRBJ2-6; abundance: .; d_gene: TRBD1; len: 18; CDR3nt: TGTGCCAGCAGCTTGGAGACAGGGGGCCTCTCTGGGGCCAACGTCCTGACTTTC; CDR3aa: CASSLETGGLSGANVLTF
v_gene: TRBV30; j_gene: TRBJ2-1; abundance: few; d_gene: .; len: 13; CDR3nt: TGTGCCTACAGTCGGGACGTGGGGAATGTGCAGTTCTTC; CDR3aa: CAYSRDVGNVQFF
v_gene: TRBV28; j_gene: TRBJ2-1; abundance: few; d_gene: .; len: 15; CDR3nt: TGTGCCAGCAGTTTGGGCGGTGACAGCTACAATGAGCAGTTCTTC; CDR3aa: CASSLGGDSYNEQFF
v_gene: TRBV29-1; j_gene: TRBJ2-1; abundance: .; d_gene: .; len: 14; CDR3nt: TGCAGCGTAGCTATACGGGCCCCCCCAAGTGAGCAGTTCTTC; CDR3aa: CSVAIRAPPSEQFF
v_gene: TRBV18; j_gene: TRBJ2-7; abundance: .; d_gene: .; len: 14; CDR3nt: TGTGCCAGCTCACATCGAAACGGGTTTGGCGGGCAGTACTTC; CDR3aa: CASSHRNGFGGQYF
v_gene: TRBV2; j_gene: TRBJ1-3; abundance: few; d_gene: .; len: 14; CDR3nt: TGTGCCAGCAATTTACAGGGTGCGGGCGACACCATATATTTT; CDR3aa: CASNLQGAGDTIYF
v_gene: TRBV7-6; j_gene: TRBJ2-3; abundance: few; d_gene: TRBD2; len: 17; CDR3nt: TGTGCCAGCAGCTTATTGGGCGGGGGGGTTAGAACAGATACGCAGTATTTT; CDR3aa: CASSLLGGGVRTDTQYF
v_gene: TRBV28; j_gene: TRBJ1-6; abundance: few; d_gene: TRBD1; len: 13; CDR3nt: TGTGCCAGCAGACAGGGGAACTATTCACCCCTCCACTTT; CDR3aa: CASRQGNYSPLHF
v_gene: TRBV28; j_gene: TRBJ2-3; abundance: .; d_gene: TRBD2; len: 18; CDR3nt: TGTGCCAGCAGTAAGCCAAAGGGTGCGGGGGGAGGCACAGATACGCAGTATTTT; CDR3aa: CASSKPKGAGGGTDTQYF
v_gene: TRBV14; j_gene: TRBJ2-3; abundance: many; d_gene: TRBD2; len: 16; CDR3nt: TGTGCCAAGCTAAGCGGGACCCACATCGCCAAAGATACGCAGTATTTT; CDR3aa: CAKLSGTHIAKDTQYF
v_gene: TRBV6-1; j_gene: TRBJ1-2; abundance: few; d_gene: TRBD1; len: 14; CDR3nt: TGTGCCAGCAGGGACAGGGGAACTAACTATGGCTACACCTTC; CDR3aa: CASRDRGTNYGYTF
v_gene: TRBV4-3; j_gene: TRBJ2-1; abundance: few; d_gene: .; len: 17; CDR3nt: TGCGCCAGCAGCCAAGCCCACAATTGGGGGCGCGGGAATGAGCAGTTCTTC; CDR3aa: CASSQAHNWGRGNEQFF
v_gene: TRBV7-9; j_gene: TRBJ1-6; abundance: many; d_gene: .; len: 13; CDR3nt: TGTGCCAGCAGCCCGGGGTCCAATTCACCCCTCCACTTT; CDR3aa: CASSPGSNSPLHF
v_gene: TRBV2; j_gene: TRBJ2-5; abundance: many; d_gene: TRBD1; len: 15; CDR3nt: TGTGCCAGCAGTCCGCGACAGGGTTGGAAAGAGACCCAGTACTTC; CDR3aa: CASSPRQGWKETQYF
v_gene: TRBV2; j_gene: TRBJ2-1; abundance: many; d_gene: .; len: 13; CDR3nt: TGTGCCAGCAGTCCGGACGGAGGGAGGCAGCAGTTCTTC; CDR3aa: CASSPDGGRQQFF
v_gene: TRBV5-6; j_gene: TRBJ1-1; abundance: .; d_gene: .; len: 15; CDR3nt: TGTGCCAGCAGCGAGGAGGTGGGATTGAACACTGAAGCTTTCTTT; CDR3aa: CASSEEVGLNTEAFF
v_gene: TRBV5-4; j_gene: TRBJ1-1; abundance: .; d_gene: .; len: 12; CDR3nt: TGTGCCAGCAGCCTCGCGGACACTGAAGCTTTCTTT; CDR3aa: CASSLADTEAFF
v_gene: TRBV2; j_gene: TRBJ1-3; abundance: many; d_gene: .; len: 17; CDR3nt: TGTGCCAGCAGGGACGGCTACTACTCGAGCTCTGGAAACACCATATATTTT; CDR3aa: CASRDGYYSSSGNTIYF